Below are 15 T cell receptor beta chains sequenced from a single sample in a study of OX40 agonist ivuxolimab in advanced cancers. Libraries came from the immunoSEQ multiplex PCR assay. TCRdb provides this immuneACCESS table in a form limited to in-frame rearrangements. Some clones are lacking; in checked studies, under half of them reflect an unresolved V gene, and why the rest are absent is not known. The sample table contains 55,000 to 65,000 clones; only one count was recorded for about 86% of them. Of the sample, roughly 0.99% falls within the top ten clones. The specimen was CD4+ or CD8+ T cells sorted from blood, collected in a trial of the OX40 agonist ivuxolimab. These TCRs come from an adult with an advanced solid tumor such as melanoma, head and neck, liver or kidney cancer.

This chain uses TRBV2 with TRBJ2-2, with 8 bases matching TRBD1. CDR3 size: 14 residues. V was clipped by 6 bases and J by 4 bases; unmatched bases: 4. Germline-derived CDR1 and CDR2 are SNHLY and FYNNEI. The CDR3 is CASRTTGGTGELFF. The CDR3 DNA reads TGTGCCAGCAGGACTACAGGGGGCACCGGGGAGCTGTTTTTT.

The genes are TRBV27 and TRBJ2-1; D gene ambiguous. The V gene's germline CDR1 is MNHEY and CDR2 SMNVEV (reference sequence). V dropped 10 bases and J dropped 4 bases, with 14 bases sitting between them. This CDR3 is built from 13 residues. The CDR3 coding sequence is TGTGCCACCCGGACGAGCTTTTACAATGAGCAGTTCTTC. Its translation is CATRTSFYNEQFF.

This chain joins TRBV19 and TRBJ1-2; D ambiguous. The germline CDR1 and CDR2 sequences are LNHDA and SQIVND (reference sequence). Trimming shortened V by 7 bases and J by 2 bases, and 14 bases separated the two germline ends. There are 14 residues in the CDR3. The CDR3 DNA follows: TGTGCCAGTACGCGGCAGGCAACGAACTATGGCTACACCTTC. Its protein is CASTRQATNYGYTF. Variable domain in full (rest from reference TRBV19 and TRBJ1-2): DGGITQSPKYLFRKEGQNVTLSCEQNLNHDAMYWYRQDPGQGLRLIYYSQIVNDFQKGDIAEGYSVSREKKESFPLTVTSAQKNPTAFYLCASTRQATNYGYTFGSGTRLTVV.

This clone was seen once. This chain links TRBV4-1 with TRBJ2-1; D is perhaps TRBD2 (5 bases). V was trimmed by 2 bases and J by 6 bases, leaving 14 bases between them. CDR3 size: 15 residues. The germline gives CDR1 MGHRA, CDR2 YSYEKL. CDR3 coding DNA: TGCGCCAGCAGCCAAACTAGTACGGGCGGCAATGAGCAGTTCTTC. It codes for CASSQTSTGGNEQFF.

With respect to this clone: At the DNA level, this CDR3 is encoded by other sequences in the same sample as well. The genes are TRBV7-9 and TRBJ1-6; D call uncertain. Trimming removed 5 bases at V and 7 bases at J, with 9 bases between. Germline CDR1 is SEHNR and CDR2 is FQNEAQ (reference sequence). The CDR3 is 13 amino acids. CDR3 sequence (DNA): TGTGCCAGCAGCAGCCACACGAATTCACCCCTCCACTTT. Residues: CASSSHTNSPLHF.

This clone was seen just once. The rearrangement uses TRBV7-3 and TRBJ1-2; D remains unclear. The V end lost 2 bases, the J end lost 0 bases, and 1 base lay between the germline ends. This CDR3 comprises 12 residues. The germline gives CDR1 SGHTA, CDR2 FQGTGA. This chain's CDR3 is CASSLANYGYTF. CDR3 bases: TGTGCCAGCAGCTTAGCTAACTATGGCTACACCTTC.

The chain is built from TRBV11-2 and TRBJ2-4, with D perhaps matching TRBD2 (5 bases). The CDR3 sequence is 13 residues long. V was clipped by 5 bases and J by 12 bases, with 17 bases between them. The germline gives CDR1 SGHAT, CDR2 FQNNGV. This chain's CDR3 is CASSTPRRVGQYF. The CDR3 nucleotides are TGTGCCAGCAGCACACCGCGGCGGGTTGGTCAGTACTTC.

CDR3: CASGRDRAYYGYTF. DNA for the CDR3: TGTGCCAGCGGGCGGGACAGGGCTTACTATGGCTACACCTTC. The J gene is TRBJ1-2, the V gene TRBV27; 9 bases agree with TRBD1. Unmatched junction bases numbered 7, after V lost 8 bases and J lost 3 bases. Germline V lookup: CDR1 MNHEY, CDR2 SMNVEV (reference sequence). This CDR3 spans 14 amino acids.

J is TRBJ1-1 and V is TRBV7-6; possible D gene TRBD1, 6 bases. V gave up 4 bases and J gave up 0 bases, with 18 bases separating them. The CDR3 covers 17 residues. The germline CDR1 and CDR2 sequences are SGHVS and FNYEAQ. DNA of the CDR3: TGTGCCAGCAGCTCCGGCGCGGGGGCGATCATGAACACTGAAGCTTTCTTT. This translates into CASSSGAGAIMNTEAFF.

The chain uses TRBV6-1 and TRBJ1-2; 10 bases map to TRBD1. V dropped 2 bases and J dropped 2; count of bases not matched to a gene: 2. The CDR3 is 15 amino acids. Germline V CDR1 and CDR2: MNHNS, SASEGT. The CDR3 DNA is TGTGCCAGCAGTGAAACGACAGGGGGCAACTATGGCTACACCTTC. Translation gives CASSETTGGNYGYTF.

V usage is TRBV19 and J usage is TRBJ1-5; a weak D match, TRBD1 (6 bases). Germline V lookup: CDR1 LNHDA, CDR2 SQIVND (reference sequence). The V gene lost 3 bases and the J gene lost 4 bases, with 16 bases spanning the gap. This CDR3 spans 16 amino acids. The CDR3 DNA reads as TGTGCCAGTAGTATTGGGGTCAGGGGTGCGAATCAGCCCCAGCATTTT. This gives the protein CASSIGVRGANQPQHF.

This chain joins TRBV15 and TRBJ1-2; 12 bases fit TRBD1. With V trimmed by 0 bases and J by 6 bases, 2 bases remained unmatched. The CDR3 totals 15 residues. Germline V gene lookup returns CDR1 LNHNV and CDR2 YYDKDF (reference sequence). CDR3 sequence reads: CATSRDGTGGHGYTF. The CDR3 region has the DNA TGTGCCACCAGCAGAGATGGGACAGGGGGCCATGGCTACACCTTC.

A single count supports this clone. The chain has TRBV6-1 and TRBJ2-3, with a possible D match to TRBD2 (6 bases). This CDR3 comprises 12 residues. V was shortened by 2 bases and J by 13 bases, with 13 bases between the two germline ends. The germline V gene has CDR1 MNHNS and CDR2 SASEGT. DNA for the CDR3: TGTGCCAGCAGTGAATTTGGATGGGGGGAGTATTTT. It yields the protein CASSEFGWGEYF.

This chain joins TRBV7-3 and TRBJ2-1, with 11 nucleotides matching TRBD2. The V gene end was trimmed by 6 bases and the J gene end by 8 bases; junction bases not matched to a gene: 3. The germline CDR1 and CDR2 sequences are SGHTA and FQGTGA. The CDR3 is 13 residues long. The CDR3 DNA is TGTGCCAGCAGTAGCGGGGGGGCCCATGAGCAGTTCTTC. Amino acid sequence: CASSSGGAHEQFF.

The V and J genes are TRBV30 and TRBJ1-2, with D tentatively TRBD1 (5 bases). The germline V gene has CDR1 GTSNPN and CDR2 SVGIG (reference sequence). The CDR3 runs to 10 residues. V dropped 3 bases and J dropped 8 bases, with 7 bases sitting between them. In nucleotides, the CDR3 is TGTGCCTGGAGAAAGGGGGGCTACACCTTC. Its translation: CAWRKGGYTF.